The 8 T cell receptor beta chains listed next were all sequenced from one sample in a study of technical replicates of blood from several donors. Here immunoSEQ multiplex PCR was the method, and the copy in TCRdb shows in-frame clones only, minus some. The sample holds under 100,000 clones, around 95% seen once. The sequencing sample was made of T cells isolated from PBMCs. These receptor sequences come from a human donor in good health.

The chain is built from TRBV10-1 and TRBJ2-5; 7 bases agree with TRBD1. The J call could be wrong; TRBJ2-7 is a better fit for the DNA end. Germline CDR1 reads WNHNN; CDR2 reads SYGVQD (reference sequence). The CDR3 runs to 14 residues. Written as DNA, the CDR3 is TGCGCCAGCAGCCCAGACAGGGAGACCTACGAGCAGTACTTC. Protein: CASSPDRETYEQYF.

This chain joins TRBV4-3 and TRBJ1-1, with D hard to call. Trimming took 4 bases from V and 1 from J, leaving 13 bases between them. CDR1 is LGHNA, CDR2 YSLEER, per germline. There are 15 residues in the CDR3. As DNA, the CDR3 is TGCGCCAGCAGCCTACGGGATAGGGAGAACACTGAAGCTTTCTTT. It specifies CASSLRDRENTEAFF.

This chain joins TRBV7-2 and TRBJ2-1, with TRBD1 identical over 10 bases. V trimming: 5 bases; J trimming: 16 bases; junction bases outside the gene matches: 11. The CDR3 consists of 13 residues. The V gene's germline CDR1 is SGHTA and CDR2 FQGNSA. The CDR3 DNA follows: TGTGCCAGCAGCCCGGGCCGGGACAGGGGCGGCTTCTTC. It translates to CASSPGRDRGGFF.

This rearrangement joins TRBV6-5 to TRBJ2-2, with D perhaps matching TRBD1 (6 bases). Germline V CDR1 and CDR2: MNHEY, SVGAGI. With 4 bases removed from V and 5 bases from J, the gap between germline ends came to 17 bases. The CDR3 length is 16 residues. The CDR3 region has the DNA TGTGCCAGCAGTTTATCTCCGGGACATGAAACCGGGGAGCTGTTTTTT. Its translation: CASSLSPGHETGELFF.

The CDR3: CASSPRQGREQYF. CDR3 sequence (DNA): TGTGCCAGCAGCCCCCGACAGGGAAGGGAGCAGTACTTC. The chain links TRBV13 to TRBJ2-7; 7 bases line up with TRBD1. CDR1 is PRHDT, CDR2 FYEKMQ, per germline (reference sequence). The CDR3 runs to 13 residues. J gave up 7 bases and V 5 bases, and 8 bases lay outside the gene matches.

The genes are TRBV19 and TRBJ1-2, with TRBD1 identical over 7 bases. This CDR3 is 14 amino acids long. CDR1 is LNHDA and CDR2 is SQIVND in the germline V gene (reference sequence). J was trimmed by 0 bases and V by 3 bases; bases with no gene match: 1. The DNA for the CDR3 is TGTGCCAGTAGTATGGGGACAGCTAACTATGGCTACACCTTC. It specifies CASSMGTANYGYTF.

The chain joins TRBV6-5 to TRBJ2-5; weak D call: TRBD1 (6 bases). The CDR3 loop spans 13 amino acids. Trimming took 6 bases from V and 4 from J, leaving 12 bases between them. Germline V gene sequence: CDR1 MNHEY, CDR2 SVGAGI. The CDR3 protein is CASSSRGPETQYF. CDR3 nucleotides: TGTGCCAGCAGCTCCAGGGGTCCAGAGACCCAGTACTTC.

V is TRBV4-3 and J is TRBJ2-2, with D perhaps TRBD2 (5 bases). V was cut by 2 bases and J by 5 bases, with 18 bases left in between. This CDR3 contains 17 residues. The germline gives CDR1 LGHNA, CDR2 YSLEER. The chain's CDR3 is CASSQSRSGETTGELFF. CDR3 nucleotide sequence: TGCGCCAGCAGCCAAAGCCGTTCCGGGGAGACTACCGGGGAGCTGTTTTTT.